This T cell receptor (beta chain) originates from a study of T-cell memory formation after mild COVID-19. TCRdb itself ran the 5' RACE reads through MiXCR, one entry per CDR3 protein. The data contain 380,000 or so distinct CDR3 sequences, roughly an eighth of them seen just once; the ten biggest clones take up under 25%. V was pared by 1 base and J by 4 bases, with 17 bases between. This CDR3 spans 17 amino acids. Germline V gene data show CDR1 as GTSNPN and CDR2 as SVGIG (reference sequence). The receptor was isolated from a man aged 18 to 30 who had mild COVID-19 (a few samples of this study predate the infection). Cell type and time point are not known. The chain links TRBV30 to TRBJ2-6; D is ambiguous. Sequencing was performed on PBMCs or a T cell subset sorted from them (not recorded which). The DNA of the CDR3 is TGTGCCTGGAGTGGGGATTTTCCACGTCACGGGGCCAACGTCCTGACTTTC. Amino acids: CAWSGDFPRHGANVLTF.